Many counts were recorded for the clone carrying this T cell receptor (beta chain). Its antigen is still unknown. Time point of the sample: sample taken at primary tumor resection. These data belong to a study of spatial heterogeneity in lung cancer. Overall study findings and caveats: The study found that expanded intratumoral alpha and beta TCR counts tracked tumor mutation counts.

Between the trimmed V and J ends, which lost 8 bases and 7 bases, there was a span of 17 bases. This CDR3 has 12 residues. Germline V gives CDR1 SQVTM, CDR2 ANQGSEA. A single record per CDR3 protein comes from TCRdb applying MiXCR to the 5' RACE reads. The data contain around 20,000 distinct CDR3 sequences, around 5% of them seen just once; the ten biggest clones take up about a tenth. This receptor was taken from a female donor with early-stage non-small cell lung cancer. The V call is TRBV29-1, the J call TRBJ2-5, with D possibly called TRBD1 or TRBD2 (5 bases each). This specimen was lung tumor tissue, taken at surgery. The CDR3 sequence is CSMRGPDGTQYF. CDR3 coding DNA: TGCAGCATGAGGGGTCCCGATGGGACCCAGTACTTC.